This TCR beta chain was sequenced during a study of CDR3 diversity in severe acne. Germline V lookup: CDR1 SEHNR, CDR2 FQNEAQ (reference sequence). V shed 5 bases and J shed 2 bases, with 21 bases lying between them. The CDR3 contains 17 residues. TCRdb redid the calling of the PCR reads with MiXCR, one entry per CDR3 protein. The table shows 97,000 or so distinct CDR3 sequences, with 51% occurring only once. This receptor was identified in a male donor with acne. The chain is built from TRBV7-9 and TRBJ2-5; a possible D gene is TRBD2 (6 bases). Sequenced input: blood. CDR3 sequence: CASSPGTDYFLQETQYF. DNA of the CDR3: TGTGCCAGCAGCCCAGGGACGGACTACTTTCTACAAGAGACCCAGTACTTC.